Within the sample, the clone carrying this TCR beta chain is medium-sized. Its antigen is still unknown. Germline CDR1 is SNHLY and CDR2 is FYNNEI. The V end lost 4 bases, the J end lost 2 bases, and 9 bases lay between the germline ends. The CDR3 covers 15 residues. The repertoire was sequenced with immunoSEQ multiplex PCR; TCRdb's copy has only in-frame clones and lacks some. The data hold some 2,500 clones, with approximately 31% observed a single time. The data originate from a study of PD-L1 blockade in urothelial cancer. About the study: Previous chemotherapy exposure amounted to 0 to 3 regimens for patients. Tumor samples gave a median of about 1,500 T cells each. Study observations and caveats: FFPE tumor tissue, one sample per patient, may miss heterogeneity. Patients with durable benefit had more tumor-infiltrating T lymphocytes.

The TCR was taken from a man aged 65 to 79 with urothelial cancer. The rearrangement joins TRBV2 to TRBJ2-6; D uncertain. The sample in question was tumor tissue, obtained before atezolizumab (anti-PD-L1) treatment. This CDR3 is CASSVNGAGANVLTF. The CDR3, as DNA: TGTGCCAGCAGTGTTAACGGCGCTGGGGCCAACGTCCTGACTTTC.